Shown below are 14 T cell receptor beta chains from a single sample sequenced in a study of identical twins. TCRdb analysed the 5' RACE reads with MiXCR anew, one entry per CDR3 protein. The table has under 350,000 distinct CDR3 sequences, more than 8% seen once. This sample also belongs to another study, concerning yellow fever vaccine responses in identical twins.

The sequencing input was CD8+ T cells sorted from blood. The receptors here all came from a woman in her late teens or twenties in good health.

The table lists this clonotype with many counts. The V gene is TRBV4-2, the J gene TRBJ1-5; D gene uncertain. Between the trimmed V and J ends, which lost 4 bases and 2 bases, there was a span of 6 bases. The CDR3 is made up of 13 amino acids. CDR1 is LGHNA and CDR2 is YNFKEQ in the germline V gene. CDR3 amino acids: CASSPLGNQPQHF. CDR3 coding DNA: TGTGCCAGCAGCCCCCTCGGCAATCAGCCCCAGCATTTT.

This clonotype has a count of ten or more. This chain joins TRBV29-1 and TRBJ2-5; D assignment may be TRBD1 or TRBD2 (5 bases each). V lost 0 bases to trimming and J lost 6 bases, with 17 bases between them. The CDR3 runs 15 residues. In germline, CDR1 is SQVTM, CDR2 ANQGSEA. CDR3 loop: CSVEDFRDPTQTQYF. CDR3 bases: TGCAGCGTTGAAGATTTTAGGGACCCGACCCAGACCCAGTACTTC.

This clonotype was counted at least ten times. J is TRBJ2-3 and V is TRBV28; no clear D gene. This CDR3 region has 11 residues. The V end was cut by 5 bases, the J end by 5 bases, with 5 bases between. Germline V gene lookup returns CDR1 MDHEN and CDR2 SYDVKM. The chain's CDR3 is CASSERDTQYF. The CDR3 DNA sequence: TGTGCCAGCAGTGAGAGAGATACGCAGTATTTT.

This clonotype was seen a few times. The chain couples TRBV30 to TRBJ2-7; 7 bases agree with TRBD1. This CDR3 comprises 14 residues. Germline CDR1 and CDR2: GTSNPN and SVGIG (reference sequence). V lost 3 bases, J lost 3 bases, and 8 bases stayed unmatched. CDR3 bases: TGTGCCTGGAGGGATCAGGGGGATAGCTACGAGCAGTACTTC. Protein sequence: CAWRDQGDSYEQYF.

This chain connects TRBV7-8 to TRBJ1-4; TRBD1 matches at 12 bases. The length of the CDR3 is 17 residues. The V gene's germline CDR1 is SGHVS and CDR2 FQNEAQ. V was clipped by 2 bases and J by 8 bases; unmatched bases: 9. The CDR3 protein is CASSLIIGDRGLEKLFF. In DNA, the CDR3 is TGTGCCAGCAGCTTAATAATAGGGGACAGGGGGCTAGAAAAACTGTTTTTT.

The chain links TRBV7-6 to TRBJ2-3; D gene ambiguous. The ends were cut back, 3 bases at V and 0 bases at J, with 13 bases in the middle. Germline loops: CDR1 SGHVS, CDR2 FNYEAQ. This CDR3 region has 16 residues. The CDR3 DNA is TGTGCCAGCAGCTTTTCTTGGGAATCTAGCACAGATACGCAGTATTTT. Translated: CASSFSWESSTDTQYF.

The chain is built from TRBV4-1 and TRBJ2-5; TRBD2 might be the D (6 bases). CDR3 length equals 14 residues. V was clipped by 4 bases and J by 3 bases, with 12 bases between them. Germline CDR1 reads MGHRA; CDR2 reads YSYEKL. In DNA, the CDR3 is TGCGCCAGCAGCCTTCGGGAGCTAGAAGAGACCCAGTACTTC. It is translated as CASSLRELEETQYF.

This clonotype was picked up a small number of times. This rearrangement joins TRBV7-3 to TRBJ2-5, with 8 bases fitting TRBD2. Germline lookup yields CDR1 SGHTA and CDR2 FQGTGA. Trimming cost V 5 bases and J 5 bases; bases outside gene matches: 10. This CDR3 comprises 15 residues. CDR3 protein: CASSPRGGPVETQYF. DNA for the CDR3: TGTGCCAGCAGCCCACGGGGGGGTCCTGTGGAGACCCAGTACTTC. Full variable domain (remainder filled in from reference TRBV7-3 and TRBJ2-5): GAGVSQTPSNKVTEKGKYVELRCDPISGHTALYWYRQSLGQGPEFLIYFQGTGAADDSGLPNDRFFAVRPEGSVSTLKIQRTERGDSAVYLCASSPRGGPVETQYFGPGTRLLVL.

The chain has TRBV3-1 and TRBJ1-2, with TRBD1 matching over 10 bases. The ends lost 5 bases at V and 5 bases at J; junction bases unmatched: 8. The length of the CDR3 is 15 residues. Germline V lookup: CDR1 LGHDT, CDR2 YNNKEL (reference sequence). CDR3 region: CASSGSWTGGYGYTF. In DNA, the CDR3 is TGTGCCAGCAGCGGCTCCTGGACAGGGGGGTATGGCTACACCTTC.

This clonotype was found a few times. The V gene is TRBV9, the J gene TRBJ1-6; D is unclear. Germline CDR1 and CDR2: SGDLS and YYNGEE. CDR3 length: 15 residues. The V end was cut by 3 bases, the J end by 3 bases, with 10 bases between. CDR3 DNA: TGTGCCAGCAGCGATCACAGCAACTATAATTCACCCCTCCACTTT. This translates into CASSDHSNYNSPLHF.

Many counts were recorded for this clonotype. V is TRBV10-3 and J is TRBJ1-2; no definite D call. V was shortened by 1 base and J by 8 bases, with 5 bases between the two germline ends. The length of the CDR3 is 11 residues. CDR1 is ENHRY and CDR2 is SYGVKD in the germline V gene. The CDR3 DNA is TGTGCCATCAGTGAGTTGTGGGGCTACACCTTC. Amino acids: CAISELWGYTF.

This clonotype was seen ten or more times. CDR3 coding DNA: TGTGCCAGCTCCTTGAGAAGCTATAGCAATCAGCCCCAGCATTTT. The encoded protein is CASSLRSYSNQPQHF. This rearrangement joins TRBV6-2 or TRBV6-3 to TRBJ1-5; D uncertain. The CDR3 sequence is 15 residues long. In germline, CDR1 is MNHEY, CDR2 SVGEGT. The V and J ends lost 8 bases and 0 bases respectively, with 14 bases between them.

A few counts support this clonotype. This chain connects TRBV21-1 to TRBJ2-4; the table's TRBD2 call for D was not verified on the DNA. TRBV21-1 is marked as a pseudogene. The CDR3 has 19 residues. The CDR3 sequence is CASSKGGLLTLGAKNIQYF. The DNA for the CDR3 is TGTGCCAGCAGCAAAGGGGGACTTCTGACCCTGGGGGCCAAAAACATTCAGTACTTC.

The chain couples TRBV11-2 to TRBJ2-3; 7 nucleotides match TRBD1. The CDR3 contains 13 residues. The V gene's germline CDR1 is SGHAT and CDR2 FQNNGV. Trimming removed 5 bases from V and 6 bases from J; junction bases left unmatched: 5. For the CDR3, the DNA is TGTGCCAGCAGCACAGACAGGGTTGATACGCAGTATTTT. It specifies CASSTDRVDTQYF.